This T cell receptor beta chain was identified in a study of Ad26.COV2.S vaccination and SARS-CoV-2 variants. Across the study: The Ad26.COV2.S arm of the COV1001 trial was where the donor was placed. Participants got Ad26.COV2.S intramuscularly, once or twice 56 days apart. Study-wide points: In TCR breadth and depth analyses, total T cell responses may have been underestimated. Vaccine recipients and placebo recipients showed similar non-spike TCR breadth.

The treatment denotes: 19 received Ad26.COV2.S at low or high dose, single or two shots; 5 received placebo; per-sample allocation not given. The samples date from day 63 after the first vaccine or placebo injection. The CDR3 has 14 residues. The V segment lost 6 bases and the J segment 0 bases; nucleotides outside the gene matches: 2. CDR1 is KGHSH and CDR2 is LQKENI in the germline V gene. In this sample, this clone turned up once. Its antigen is not known. TCRdb keeps only in-frame clones here, not all; method: immunoSEQ multiplex PCR. The profile shows roughly 350,000 clones, 86% of them singletons.

Material: peripheral blood, obtained in a trial of Ad26.COV2.S vaccine versus placebo. This sequence was found in a person between 18 and 65 years old who received the Ad26.COV2.S COVID-19 vaccine or a placebo. The genes are TRBV18 and TRBJ2-1; TRBD2 matches at 7 bases. The CDR3: CASSTGGSYNEQFF. DNA of the CDR3: TGTGCCAGCTCCACGGGGGGCTCCTACAATGAGCAGTTCTTC.